The clone carrying this T cell receptor (beta chain) has more than one count but fewer than ten. The CDR3 has 15 amino acids. V lost 2 bases and J 9 bases, leaving 17 bases between the germline ends. Germline values: CDR1 SGHAT, CDR2 FQNNGV. This sample was taken from a study of blood T cells in healthy people across ages. Then a second PCR, running roughly 7 to 11 cycles, was carried out with a sample-barcoded 5' primer and a J-beta primer mix. Each cDNA was tagged by a template-switch adaptor containing 12 random nucleotides. TCRdb independently ran MiXCR on the 5' RACE reads; one entry per CDR3 protein. Among some 1.8 million distinct CDR3 sequences listed, about two fifths were seen once.

The sample was blood. The receptor was derived from a human donor in good health. The chain employs TRBV11-2 and TRBJ2-1, with no clear D. Here the CDR3 DNA reads TGTGCCAGCAGCTTAAGTACGGCCCCAGTGGGTGAGCAGTTCTTC. This codes for CASSLSTAPVGEQFF.